Each of the 10 T cell receptor beta chains below was sequenced from the same sample in a study of T cell responses to AZD1222 COVID-19 vaccine. Sequencing was performed with immunoSEQ multiplex PCR; in TCRdb, only in-frame clones are kept and a portion is missing. Counted here are 89,000 or so clones, around nine tenths occurring once; the ten biggest clones make up roughly 10%. The input for sequencing was peripheral blood, taken 28 days after the second AZD1222 dose. The receptors derive from an adult who received the AZD1222 COVID-19 vaccine.

The chain links TRBV6-4 to TRBJ1-6, with 8 bases lining up with TRBD1. V lost 6 bases to trimming and J lost 3 bases; unmatched junction nucleotides: 7. CDR1 and CDR2 (germline): MRHNA, SNTAGT. This CDR3 has 16 residues. The CDR3 reads CASRARTGNYNSPLHF. The CDR3 nucleotides read TGTGCCAGCAGGGCCCGGACAGGGAACTATAATTCACCCCTCCACTTT.

The chain recombines TRBV5-1 with TRBJ1-4, with D perhaps TRBD1 (6 bases). The germline CDR1 and CDR2 sequences are SGHRS and YFSETQ. V was trimmed by 4 bases and J by 4 bases, leaving 11 bases between them. This CDR3 has 14 residues. Written as DNA, the CDR3 is TGCGCCAGCAGCCTCCGGGACATTAATGAAAAACTGTTTTTT. It translates to CASSLRDINEKLFF.

The CDR3 nucleotides read TGTGCCAGCGGGTTGGCCAGCAGGGAGCACTATGGCTACACCTTC. Protein sequence: CASGLASREHYGYTF. V and J are TRBV2 and TRBJ1-2; D possibly corresponds to TRBD1 (5 bases). CDR1 is SNHLY, CDR2 FYNNEI, per germline. The CDR3 loop spans 15 amino acids. Deletions cut 8 bases from V and 3 bases from J, with 19 bases between.

The chain carries TRBV12-3 or TRBV12-4 and TRBJ1-2; no firm D call. CDR3 length equals 13 residues. V lost 2 bases to trimming and J lost 1 base, with 5 bases between them. The CDR3 DNA sequence: TGTGCCAGCAGTTTAAACAGTAACTATGGCTACACCTTC. Translated: CASSLNSNYGYTF.

This chain uses TRBV6-5 with TRBJ1-2, with 8 bases that match TRBD1. The CDR3 has 14 residues. Germline V gives CDR1 MNHEY, CDR2 SVGAGI. J lost 4 bases, V lost 0 bases, and 1 base had no gene match. This chain's CDR3 is CASSYSDRVYGYTF. DNA for the CDR3: TGTGCCAGCAGTTACTCGGACAGGGTCTATGGCTACACCTTC.

This clone was found a few times. The rearrangement joins TRBV9 to TRBJ1-5; D may be TRBD1 (5 bases). CDR3 length equals 16 residues. From germline, CDR1 is SGDLS and CDR2 YYNGEE. With 7 bases removed from V and 0 bases from J, the gap between germline ends came to 17 bases. In DNA form, the CDR3 reads TGTGCCAGCTCCCCCGGGGACGGAATTAGCAATCAGCCCCAGCATTTT. This gives the protein CASSPGDGISNQPQHF.

Written as DNA, the CDR3 is TGTGCCTGGAGTCCCCCCGGGACCCTGAGGTATGGCTACACCTTC. Translation gives CAWSPPGTLRYGYTF. The chain employs TRBV30 and TRBJ1-2; D perhaps matches TRBD1 (5 bases). The CDR3 is 15 amino acids. Trimming took off 2 bases at V and 5 bases at J, with 18 bases between the two ends. Germline lookup yields CDR1 GTSNPN and CDR2 SVGIG (reference sequence).

The chain combines TRBV30 with TRBJ1-5, with a possible D match to TRBD1 (5 bases). Trimming left V 0 bases short and J 3 bases short, with 6 bases between. CDR1 and CDR2 (germline): GTSNPN, SVGIG (reference sequence). This CDR3 contains 13 residues. CDR3 DNA: TGTGCCTGGAGTGTACAGGACAATCAGCCCCAGCATTTT. Amino acids: CAWSVQDNQPQHF.

The CDR3 DNA reads TGTGCCAGCGGAAAGACAGGTTCTAATGAAAAACTGTTTTTT. This gives the protein CASGKTGSNEKLFF. V usage is TRBV6-5 and J usage is TRBJ1-4; D possibly corresponds to TRBD1 (6 bases). The CDR3 sequence is 14 residues long. V shed 8 bases and J shed 3 bases, with 13 bases lying between them. CDR1 and CDR2 (germline): MNHEY, SVGAGI.

J is TRBJ2-7 and V is TRBV28; D remains unclear. The CDR3 length is 14 residues. From germline, CDR1 is MDHEN and CDR2 SYDVKM. V shed 2 bases and J shed 2 bases, with 10 bases lying between them. The chain's CDR3 is CASSLRQPPYEQYF. CDR3 DNA: TGTGCCAGCAGTTTAAGGCAACCCCCCTACGAGCAGTACTTC.